One sample yielded the 14 T cell receptor beta chains listed below, sequenced in a study of beta chain features in type 1 diabetes. Since all of the isolated RNA was reverse transcribed, expressed TCRB transcripts were what got sequenced. Profiled with immunoSEQ multiplex PCR; TCRdb holds only in-frame clones, not every one. The sample has 40,000 or so clones, just over 50% seen once. Input material: Tregs from blood. These TCRs come from a young woman in good health.

The table lists this clone with a count of one. The rearrangement links TRBV27 to TRBJ2-2, with a weak D call TRBD2 (6 bases). Trimming stripped 2 bases from V and 0 bases from J, with 10 bases between. The CDR3 spans 16 residues. CDR1 MNHEY and CDR2 SMNVEV come from the germline V gene (reference sequence). The CDR3 is CASSLHPGANTGELFF. The CDR3, as DNA: TGTGCCAGCAGTTTACACCCGGGAGCGAACACCGGGGAGCTGTTTTTT.

This chain joins TRBV6-1 and TRBJ2-7; 8 bases agree with TRBD1. CDR1 is MNHNS and CDR2 is SASEGT in the germline V gene. After removal of 2 bases from V and 4 bases from J, the junction contained 7 bases not matched to a gene. The CDR3 contains 15 residues. The CDR3 coding sequence is TGTGCCAGCAGTGAAATTGACAGGGGAATGTACGAGCAGTACTTC. Translated: CASSEIDRGMYEQYF.

The chain joins TRBV19 to TRBJ2-7; a weak D match, TRBD1 (6 bases). CDR1 is LNHDA and CDR2 is SQIVND in the germline V gene (reference sequence). This CDR3 is 13 amino acids long. The V and J ends lost 7 bases and 4 bases respectively, with 14 bases between them. The CDR3 protein is CASKSRGGYEQYF. In DNA form, the CDR3 reads TGTGCCAGTAAAAGCAGGGGTGGGTACGAGCAGTACTTC.

The gene calls are TRBV18 and TRBJ2-6; a weak D match, TRBD1 (6 bases). The CDR3 has 17 amino acids. Trimming stripped 5 bases from V and 0 bases from J, with 14 bases between. Germline CDR1 is KGHSH and CDR2 is LQKENI. CDR3 loop: CASSSGTLGSGANVLTF. Here the CDR3 DNA reads TGTGCCAGCTCATCCGGGACATTAGGCTCTGGGGCCAACGTCCTGACTTTC.

This clone has a handful of counts. This sequence joins TRBV5-1 and TRBJ2-4; 9 bases line up with TRBD2. CDR1 and CDR2 (germline): SGHRS, YFSETQ. The length of the CDR3 is 14 residues. V lost 4 bases, J lost 16 bases, and 15 bases stayed unmatched. DNA of the CDR3: TGCGCCAGCAGCGTAGGAGCGGGAGGCCCCGGGAAATACTTC. Translation: CASSVGAGGPGKYF.

This rearrangement joins TRBV18 to TRBJ1-2; no definite D call. Germline V gene sequence: CDR1 KGHSH, CDR2 LQKENI. Deletions cut 1 base from V and 6 bases from J, with 18 bases between. This CDR3 has 16 residues. Written as DNA, the CDR3 is TGTGCCAGCTCACCACGGTCGATCCTGGAGAGCGATGGCTACACCTTC. Translation: CASSPRSILESDGYTF.

This chain connects TRBV6-1 to TRBJ2-4; the match to TRBD2 covers 8 bases. Trimming at V came to 2 bases and at J to 0 bases, leaving 12 bases not matched to a gene. The CDR3 consists of 19 residues. Germline V gene lookup returns CDR1 MNHNS and CDR2 SASEGT. CDR3 DNA: TGTGCCAGCAGTGAAAGGTCGGGGGGGACCCTCGTAGCCAAAAACATTCAGTACTTC. Protein sequence: CASSERSGGTLVAKNIQYF.

The chain joins TRBV7-9 to TRBJ2-3, with D tentatively TRBD1 (6 bases). This CDR3 contains 14 residues. Germline lookup yields CDR1 SEHNR and CDR2 FQNEAQ (reference sequence). V was cut by 5 bases and J by 1 base, with 10 bases left in between. DNA of the CDR3: TGTGCCAGCAGCCTGGGGGCCGGCACAGATACGCAGTATTTT. Translated, it gives CASSLGAGTDTQYF.

This clone was found a few times. The rearrangement uses TRBV29-1 and TRBJ2-7, with D unclear. The length of the CDR3 is 13 residues. Germline CDR1 SQVTM, CDR2 ANQGSEA. V was cut by 4 bases and J by 3 bases, with 13 bases left in between. The CDR3 bases are TGCAGCGTTGGGAAGCGCGCCATCTACGAGCAGTACTTC. Its translation is CSVGKRAIYEQYF.

About this clone itself: Sequence at one end of the junction differs from germline and may be a read error. This rearrangement joins TRBV16 to TRBJ2-3; D is unresolved. In germline, CDR1 is KGHSY, CDR2 FQNENV. The length of the CDR3 is 14 residues. The CDR3 DNA is TGTACCAGCATCTTCCTCTCGGGCACAGATACGCAGTATTTT. Translating gives CTSIFLSGTDTQYF. Looking up the rest from reference TRBV16 and TRBJ2-3 gives the full variable domain: GEEVAQTPKHLVRGEGQKAKLYCAPIKGHSYVFWYQQVLKNEFKFLISFQNENVFDETGMPKERFSAKCLPNSPCSLEIQATKLEDSAVYFCTSIFLSGTDTQYFGPGTRLTVL.

This clone appeared a few times. The rearrangement joins TRBV6-6 to TRBJ2-5; TRBD2 matches at 12 bases. CDR3 length: 16 residues. J lost 2 bases, V lost 2 bases, and 3 bases had no gene match. Germline assignment: CDR1 MNHNY and CDR2 SVGAGI (reference sequence). The CDR3 reads CASSYGLAGSQETQYF. CDR3 DNA sequence: TGTGCCAGCAGTTACGGACTAGCGGGGTCACAAGAGACCCAGTACTTC.

This clone was observed a few times. The V and J genes are TRBV28 and TRBJ2-7, with TRBD2 matching 7 bases. The CDR3 has 20 amino acids. V was pared by 3 bases and J by 4 bases, with 24 bases of the junction left unmatched. From germline, CDR1 is MDHEN and CDR2 SYDVKM. CDR3 protein: CASSFKVVASGSLARYEQYF. The DNA of the CDR3 is TGTGCCAGCAGTTTTAAGGTCGTGGCTAGCGGATCATTGGCTCGGTACGAGCAGTACTTC.

The rearrangement links TRBV19 to TRBJ2-1; TRBD2 aligns across 16 bases. The CDR3 sequence is 15 residues long. The junction had 4 bases not matched to a gene; V was cut back by 3 bases and J by 11 bases. Looked up from germline, CDR1 is LNHDA and CDR2 is SQIVND (reference sequence). The CDR3 DNA reads TGTGCCAGTAGTATCGGGACTAGCGGGAGGGTCAAGCAGTTCTTC. This translates into CASSIGTSGRVKQFF.

This clone was detected a few times. V is TRBV7-3 and J is TRBJ2-5, with D possibly being TRBD1 (6 bases). V was shortened by 6 bases and J by 5 bases, with 19 bases between the two germline ends. The CDR3 runs 15 residues. Germline V gene data show CDR1 as SGHTA and CDR2 as FQGTGA. The CDR3 DNA reads TGTGCCAGCAGTGACCGACAGGACCGCGCGGAGACCCAGTACTTC. Protein product: CASSDRQDRAETQYF.